Listed here is a single TCR beta chain. Its binding antigen is unknown. It has no much larger one-base neighbor in the sample; base qualities were not kept. Using the deep immunoSEQ assay, TCR CDR3 regions were amplified from genomic DNA by multiplex PCR. Extracted genomic DNA from each cell subset was spread evenly across all wells of several immunoSEQ 96-well plates, with each plate serving as a replicate. Each replicate PCR for sorted subsets received 150 to 250 ng genomic DNA, equal to about 30,000 T cell genomes. Purified libraries were quantified with a Qubit 3.0 fluorometer, sized on a Bioanalyzer 2100, and re-quantified with the KAPA Library Quantification kit. Every immunoSEQ 96-well plate was sequenced on a dedicated single-read 150-cycle Illumina NextSeq 550 flow cell. From the authors' description of their analysis: Because only junctional sequences without quality scores were contained in the immunoSEQ output, filtering matching that applied to full-length reads could not be performed. To assign V/J genes and CDR3, sequences were annotated using PyIR, a Python wrapper for IgBLAST v1.9, with IMGT germline references. Any read was removed if the V/J assignment was weak (E-value above 1e-6), the CDR3 was missing, or the read contained stop codons, out-of-frame junctions, or ambiguous translated residues. A V3J clonotype was defined by an identical inferred V gene, J gene, and CDR3 amino acid sequence. Percentage overlap between repertoires was computed as shared unique clonotypes divided by the size of the smaller repertoire. RTK rarefaction, the Chao1 estimator, and Recon v2.1 estimates of unobserved clonotypes were used to assess repertoire richness. Generation probabilities for all TCRbeta clonotypes obtained by the gDNA method from a handful of donors were computed using OLGA. The table comes from immuneACCESS by way of TCRdb, which keeps in-frame sequences with V and J called. Part of the clones is missing from these tables; in studies checked, under half for an unresolved V gene and the rest for unknown reasons. The V and J calls and the clone size are those of that table, but D and trimming were determined from the DNA. Within this sample are under 2.5 million clones, with around 93% of them counted one time only. The top ten clones comprise 0.37% of the sample.

This entry belongs to a study of shared clonotypes between healthy human individuals (dated by TCRdb to 2019 to 2021). Concerning the study at large: A few men and a couple of women, aged 18 to 49 years, made up the cohort. For each donor, CD4 naive and CD4 memory were each given three plates, CD8 naive was given two plates, and CD8 memory was given one plate. The study deeply sequenced blood TCR repertoires of five healthy adults to estimate repertoire size and the extent of clonotype sharing between individuals. To increase sequencing depth and limit assay-specific biases, different laboratories used diverse techniques to prepare libraries and sequence TCR repertoires. Per donor, leukapheresis produced somewhere between about 0.9 and 10 billion PBMCs. What the work shows at the level of the full study, not this receptor alone: Even with the large sequencing depth, rarefaction of the sorted-subset datasets indicated that sequencing was incomplete. Pairwise subsampling indicated that sequencing depth was expected to affect the degree of clonotype sharing among donors. Sampling was restricted to blood, and TCR repertoires in tissue are likely to differ from TCR repertoires in blood. Across four donors, approximately 5% of naive CD4, roughly 3.3% of naive CD8, approximately 2.5% of memory CD4, and roughly 0.41% of memory CD8 clonotypes were shared. Because the study included only a small number of donors, the genetic and exposure-history diversity represented was limited. Higher generation probabilities were observed for clonotypes shared by all four sorted-subset donors than for non-shared clonotypes. Larger estimated clonotype richness was generally found for naive subsets than for memory subsets.

The donors were healthy, HIV-negative adults who had no recently reported acute infections or vaccinations. Every donor was a Caucasian adult living in Nashville, Tennessee, USA. Magnetic negative selection was used to enrich CD4+ T cells, after which naive cells were positively selected on CD45RA and the negative fraction became the memory subset. Blood was collected by leukapheresis, and PBMCs were isolated by Ficoll-Histopaque density gradient centrifugation and then cryopreserved in liquid nitrogen vapor phase. Analytical flow cytometry was used to check the purity and quantity of each magnetically sorted T cell population. Genomic DNA was isolated from every sorted fraction and measured by UV absorbance on a Nanodrop 2000c. CDR1 and CDR2, looked up from the germline V gene, are MDHEN and SYDVKM. The cysteine opens and the phenylalanine closes a CDR3 of 15 amino acids. Solely the CDR3 DNA is kept, with 45 bases framed from the first base. From V the trimming removes 2 bases and from J it removes 8 bases, while the gene matches leave 7 bases of the junction unaccounted for.

The sequence came from a man between 18 and 29 years old in good health. Some clones in this sample may be carry-over from other donors' samples. The chain is assembled from TRBV28 and TRBJ1-4, and TRBD1 aligns with 8 junction nucleotides. Sequencing used naive CD4+ T cells from PBMCs. Sample cell subset or site, as interpreted from the label and publication: CD45RA+ positively selected. Read as DNA, the sequence is TGTGCCAGCAGTTTAGAGGCCAGGGGGCGCGAAAAACTGTTTTTT. It specifies CASSLEARGREKLFF.